This T cell receptor (beta chain) is drawn from a study of OX40 agonist ivuxolimab in advanced cancers. With respect to the entire study: Ivuxolimab was a fully human IgG2 agonistic monoclonal antibody targeting the costimulatory receptor OX40 (CD134). Partial responses were achieved by three dose-escalation patients, of whom one had hepatocellular carcinoma and two had cutaneous melanoma. The paper covers the monotherapy dose-escalation part of the phase I ivuxolimab trial, which included N = 52 patients. Intravenous ivuxolimab was administered to patients every 2 weeks at six dose levels: 0.01, 0.1, 0.3, 1.5, 3 and 10 mg/kg. A male proportion of approximately 83% and a mean age of 60 years, ranging from 23 to 79, were recorded for the dose-escalation cohort. Peripheral TCRbeta sequencing was intended to test whether TCR sequence diversity was altered and clonal T-cell expansion was caused by ivuxolimab. Patients were allowed to have had prior anti-PD-1, anti-PD-L1 or anti-CTLA-4 therapy, and 30% to 50% of the dose-escalation patients had previously received checkpoint inhibitors. Of the roughly 51 dose-escalation patients, hepatocellular carcinoma was present in 19, melanoma in approximately 15, renal cell carcinoma in 9 and head and neck cancer in 9. What the work shows at the level of the full study, not this receptor alone: At doses of 0.1 to 3.0 mg/kg, clonal expansion of both CD4+ and CD8+ T cells in blood was seen between baseline and week 6. Antigen specificity was not determined for the clonally expanded peripheral T cells. Low levels of normalized T-cell clonal expansion were also shown by some nonresponding patients. In partial responders in the 0.1-3.0 mg/kg groups, normalized peripheral clonal expansion was found to be among the lowest, especially among CD8+ T cells. After ivuxolimab, CD8+ T cells had more expanded clones than CD4+ T cells on average.

As encoded in the germline V gene (reference sequence), CDR1 is SGHKS while CDR2 is YYEKEE. The CDR3 contains 11 residues, cysteine and phenylalanine counted. Only the CDR3 part of the read is kept: 33 bases, read in frame from the first base. A distance of 3 bases separates the germline ends of V and J, which lose 1 base and 5 bases respectively. Genomic DNA was extracted from sorted cells for sequencing of the TCRbeta CDR3 region. TCRbeta CDR3 regions were sequenced using the immunoSEQ Assay. What TCRdb holds here is the immuneACCESS table cut down to in-frame rearrangements. Part of the clones is not present; checked against another copy, under half of the missing clones reflect an unresolved V gene, and the others are unexplained. For this sample the table gives 90,000 to 130,000 clones, of which 91% were detected only once. Under 0.85% of the sample is held by the ten biggest clonotypes. The trial excluded patients who had a history of autoimmune disease or were on systemic immunosuppression. Peripheral blood for TCR sequencing was collected from all dose cohorts at baseline, on cycle 4 day 1, and on cycle 7 day 1. Samples came from an open-label, multicenter, first-in-human phase I dose-escalation trial of ivuxolimab. Adults with locally advanced or metastatic head and neck squamous cell, hepatocellular, melanoma or renal cell carcinoma were enrolled in the trial. Before TCR sequencing, CD4+ T cells and CD8+ T cells were sorted from peripheral blood as separate populations.

This clone was detected only once. This clone's antigen is unknown. Within one base of it there is no much larger clone, and no base qualities were kept. The sample here was CD4+ or CD8+ T cells sorted from blood, taken in a trial of the OX40 agonist ivuxolimab. The origin of this receptor is an adult with an advanced solid tumor such as melanoma, head and neck, liver or kidney cancer. Rearrangement joined TRBV5-5 to TRBJ1-1; the D gene assignment is ambiguous. Here is the DNA: TGTGCCAGCAGCTTGATGACTGAAGCTTTCTTT. The translation is CASSLMTEAFF.